This T cell receptor beta chain derives from a study of Ad26.COV2.S vaccination and SARS-CoV-2 variants (dated by TCRdb to about 2021). With regard to the full study: Donors in the vaccine arm were drawn from COV1001, a multicentre, randomized, double-blind, placebo-controlled phase I-IIa trial testing Ad26.COV2.S in healthy adults. Ad26.COV2.S was administered intramuscularly at 5 x 10^10 or 1 x 10^11 viral particles, either as a single shot or as two shots given 56 days apart. TCRbeta repertoire sequencing served as the tool for gauging how specific and how broad the SARS-CoV-2-reactive T cell receptors were following Ad26.COV2.S vaccination. The TCR-sequenced set comprised roughly 30 samples: some 20 Ad26.COV2.S vaccine recipients, 5 placebo recipients and 8 SARS-CoV-2 convalescent individuals. Trial participants were randomized into five groups of five, in which low-dose or high-dose Ad26.COV2.S was given once or twice, or placebo was given on both occasions. Throughout the experiments and outcome assessment, investigators stayed blinded to trial group allocation. What the research found in general, with its limitations: The authors noted that the TCR breadth and depth analyses may have underestimated total T cell responses. Ad26.COV2.S recipients had higher spike-specific TCR breadth than placebo recipients (P = 0.0014). Comparing responses between vaccine doses or regimens was not something the study was powered to do. Substantial breadth of spike-specific CD8+ and CD4+ T cell responses was reported after vaccination. Non-spike TCR breadth was comparable between vaccine and placebo recipients, consistent with the vaccine containing only spike.

Read against the paper, the sample's treatment or condition label means: roughly 18 received Ad26.COV2.S at low or high dose, single or two shots; about 5 received placebo; per-sample allocation not given. For vaccine and placebo recipients, the sequenced repertoires came from samples collected on day 63 after the first injection. Cohort 1b enrolled 20 to 30 adults aged 18-55 years at a single site in Boston, USA, between 29 July and 7 August 2020. As a vaccine, Ad26.COV2.S was a replication-incompetent adenovirus type 26 vector that expressed a prefusion-stabilized SARS-CoV-2 spike protein derived from the original Wuhan strain. In regard to this clone: The antigen this receptor binds is unknown. No much larger clone is present one base from it, and per-base qualities are unavailable.

The CDR3 has 17 amino acids, counting the end cysteine and phenylalanine. Only CDR3 DNA is held: 51 bases, read in frame from base 1. V ends up 1 base short and J 2 bases short, with an unmatched junction base count of 8. Sequences SGHDT (CDR1) and YYEEEE (CDR2) are obtained from the germline V gene. The immunoSEQ Assay was the method used to sequence TCRbeta CDR3 regions. After extraction, genomic DNA underwent amplification by bias-controlled multiplex PCR, followed by high-throughput sequencing. From the authors' description of their analysis: Collapsing and filtering of sequences were performed to quantify the absolute abundance of each unique TCRbeta CDR3 region. Usable DNA was measured by amplifying reference genes present in all nucleated cells, and TCRbeta template counts were normalized to that usable DNA to estimate T cell fraction. Repertoire TCRs were annotated as SARS-CoV-2-specific when V gene, CDR3 amino acid sequence and J gene were exactly matched to a known reactive TCR set. The reference SARS-CoV-2 TCR set was obtained from MIRA and was filtered for enrichment in COVID-19-positive ImmuneCODE repertoires, whereby public or cross-reactive TCRs were removed. Based on the MIRA antigens, annotated TCRs were further analysed at the level of specific ORF or position within ORF. Breadth was defined as the number of annotated unique rearrangements divided by the total number of unique productive rearrangements, and depth was defined as the summed frequency of the annotated unique rearrangements. Two-sided Wilcoxon rank-sum tests were applied when comparing TCR breadth between groups. TCRdb stores this immuneACCESS table with in-frame sequences only. Part of the clones is absent; in the studies checked, under half of the shortfall reflects unresolved V genes, and no reason is known for the rest. Clonal size and the V and J genes are those of that table, whereas D and trimming came from the DNA. The sample data list hundreds of thousands of clones, and about nine tenths of these were observed just once. Roughly 3.2% of the sample goes to the ten largest clones.

The sequenced sample was peripheral blood, obtained in a trial of Ad26.COV2.S vaccine versus placebo. The chain links TRBV5-6 with TRBJ2-3; TRBD1 agrees with 9 junctional bases. This TCR was recovered from a person between 18 and 59 years old who received the Ad26.COV2.S COVID-19 vaccine or a placebo. The CDR3 amino acid sequence is: CASSLKTGTGNTDTQYF. The nucleotides read TGTGCCAGCAGCTTGAAGACCGGGACAGGGAACACAGATACGCAGTATTTT.